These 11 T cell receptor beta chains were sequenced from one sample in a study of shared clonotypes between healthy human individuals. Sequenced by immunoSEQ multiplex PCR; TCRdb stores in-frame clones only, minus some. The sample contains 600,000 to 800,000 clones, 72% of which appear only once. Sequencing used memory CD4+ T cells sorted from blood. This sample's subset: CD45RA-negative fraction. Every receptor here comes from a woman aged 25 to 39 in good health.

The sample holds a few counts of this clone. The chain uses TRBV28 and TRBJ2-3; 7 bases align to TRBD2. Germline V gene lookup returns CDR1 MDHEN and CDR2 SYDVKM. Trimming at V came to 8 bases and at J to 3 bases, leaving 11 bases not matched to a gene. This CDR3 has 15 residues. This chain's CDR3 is CASLSGGRWTDTQYF. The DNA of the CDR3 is TGTGCCAGCTTATCCGGCGGGAGATGGACAGATACGCAGTATTTT. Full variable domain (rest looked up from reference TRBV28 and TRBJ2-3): DVKVTQSSRYLVKRTGEKVFLECVQDMDHENMFWYRQDPGLGLRLIYFSYDVKMKEKGDIPEGYSVSREKKERFSLILESASTNQTSMYLCASLSGGRWTDTQYFGPGTRLTVL.

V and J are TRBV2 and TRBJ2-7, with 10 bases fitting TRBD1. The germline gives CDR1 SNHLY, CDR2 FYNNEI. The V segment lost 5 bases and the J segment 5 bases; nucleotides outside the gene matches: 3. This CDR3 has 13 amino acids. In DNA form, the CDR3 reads TGTGCCAGCAGTCGGGACAGGGGCGACGAGCAGTACTTC. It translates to CASSRDRGDEQYF.

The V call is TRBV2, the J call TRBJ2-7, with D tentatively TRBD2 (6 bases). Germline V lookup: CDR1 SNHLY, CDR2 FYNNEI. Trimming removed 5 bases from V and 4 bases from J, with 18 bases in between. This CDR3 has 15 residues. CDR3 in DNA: TGTGCCAGCAGTCCCTACTCGAACGGGGGTTACGAGCAGTACTTC. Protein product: CASSPYSNGGYEQYF.

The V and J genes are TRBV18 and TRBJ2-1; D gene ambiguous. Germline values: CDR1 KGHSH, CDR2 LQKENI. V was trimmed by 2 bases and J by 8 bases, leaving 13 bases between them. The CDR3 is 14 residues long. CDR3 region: CASSPDLVTDEQFF. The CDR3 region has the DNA TGTGCCAGCTCACCAGATCTGGTTACGGATGAGCAGTTCTTC.

The CDR3 sequence: CASTPISNEKLFF. In DNA form, the CDR3 reads TGTGCCAGCACCCCCATTTCTAATGAAAAACTGTTTTTT. The V call is TRBV7-9, the J call TRBJ1-4; D gene ambiguous. Trimming took 7 bases from V and 3 from J, leaving 9 bases between them. Germline V gene lookup returns CDR1 SEHNR and CDR2 FQNEAQ (reference sequence). This CDR3 comprises 13 residues. Based on the CDR3 plus reference TRBV7-9 and TRBJ1-4, the full variable domain is DTGVSQNPRHKITKRGQNVTFRCDPISEHNRLYWYRQTLGQGPEFLTYFQNEAQLEKSRLLSDRFSAERPKGSFSTLEIQRTEQGDSAMYLCASTPISNEKLFFGSGTQLSVL.

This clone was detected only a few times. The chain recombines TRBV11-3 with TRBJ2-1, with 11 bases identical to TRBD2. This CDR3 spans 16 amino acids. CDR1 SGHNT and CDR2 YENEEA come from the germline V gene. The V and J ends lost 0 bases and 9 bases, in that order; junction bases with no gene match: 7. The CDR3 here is CASSLDSGRAGSEQFF. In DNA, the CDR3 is TGTGCCAGCAGCTTAGATAGCGGGAGGGCCGGTTCTGAGCAGTTCTTC.

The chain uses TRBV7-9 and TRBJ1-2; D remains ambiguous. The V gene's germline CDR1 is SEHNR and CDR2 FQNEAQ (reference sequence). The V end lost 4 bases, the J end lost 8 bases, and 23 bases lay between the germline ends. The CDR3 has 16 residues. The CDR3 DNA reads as TGTGCCAGCAGCTCCGCGACCGTAGGGAGGCGTAGGGGCTACACCTTC. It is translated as CASSSATVGRRRGYTF.

CDR3 sequence reads: CASSLGWQSYEQYF. CDR3 coding DNA: TGTGCCAGCAGCTTAGGCTGGCAGAGCTACGAGCAGTACTTC. The chain uses TRBV7-8 and TRBJ2-5, with D unclear. TRBJ2-7 explains the end of the DNA better; the J call may be wrong. Germline assignment: CDR1 SGHVS and CDR2 FQNEAQ. CDR3 size: 14 residues.

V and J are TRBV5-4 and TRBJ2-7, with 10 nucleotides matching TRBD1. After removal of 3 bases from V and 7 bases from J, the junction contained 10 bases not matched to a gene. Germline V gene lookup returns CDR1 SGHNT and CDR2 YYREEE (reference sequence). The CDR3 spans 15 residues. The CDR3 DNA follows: TGTGCCAGCAGCTCCCCGGGACAGGGGAGCGGAGAGCAGTACTTC. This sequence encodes CASSSPGQGSGEQYF. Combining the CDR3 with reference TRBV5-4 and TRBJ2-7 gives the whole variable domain ETGVTQSPTHLIKTRGQQVTLRCSSQSGHNTVSWYQQALGQGPQFIFQYYREEENGRGNFPPRFSGLQFPNYSSELNVNALELDDSALYLCASSSPGQGSGEQYFGPGTRLTVT.

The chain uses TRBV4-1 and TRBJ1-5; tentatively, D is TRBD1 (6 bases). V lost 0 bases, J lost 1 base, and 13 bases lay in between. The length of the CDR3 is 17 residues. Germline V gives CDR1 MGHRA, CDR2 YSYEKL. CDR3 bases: TGCGCCAGCAGCCAAGATTACGGGACACAAAGCAATCAGCCCCAGCATTTT. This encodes CASSQDYGTQSNQPQHF.

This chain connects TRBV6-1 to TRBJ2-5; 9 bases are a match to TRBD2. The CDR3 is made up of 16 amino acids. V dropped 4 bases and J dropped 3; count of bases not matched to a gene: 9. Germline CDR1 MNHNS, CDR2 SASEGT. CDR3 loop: CASSGHLIAGEETQYF. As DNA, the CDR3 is TGTGCCAGCAGTGGCCACCTAATAGCGGGAGAAGAGACCCAGTACTTC.